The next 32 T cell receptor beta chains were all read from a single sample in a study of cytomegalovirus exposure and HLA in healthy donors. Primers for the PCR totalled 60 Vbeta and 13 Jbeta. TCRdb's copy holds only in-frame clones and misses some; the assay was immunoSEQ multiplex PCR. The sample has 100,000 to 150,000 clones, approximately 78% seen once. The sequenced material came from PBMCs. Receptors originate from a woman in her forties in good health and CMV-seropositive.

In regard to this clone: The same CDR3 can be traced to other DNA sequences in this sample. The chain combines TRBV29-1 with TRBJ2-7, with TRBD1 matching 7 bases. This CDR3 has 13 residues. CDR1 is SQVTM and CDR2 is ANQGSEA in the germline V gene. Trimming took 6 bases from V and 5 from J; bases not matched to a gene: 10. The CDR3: CSVVRQGLNEQYF. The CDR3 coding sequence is TGCAGCGTCGTAAGACAGGGTTTGAACGAGCAGTACTTC.

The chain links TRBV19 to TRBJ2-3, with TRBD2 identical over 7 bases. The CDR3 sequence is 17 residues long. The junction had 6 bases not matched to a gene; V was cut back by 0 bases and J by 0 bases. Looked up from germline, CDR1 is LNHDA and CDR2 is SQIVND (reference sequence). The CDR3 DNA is TGTGCCAGTAGTATAGATGGTGCTAGCGGAAGCACAGATACGCAGTATTTT. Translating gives CASSIDGASGSTDTQYF. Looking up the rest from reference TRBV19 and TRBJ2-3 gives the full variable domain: DGGITQSPKYLFRKEGQNVTLSCEQNLNHDAMYWYRQDPGQGLRLIYYSQIVNDFQKGDIAEGYSVSREKKESFPLTVTSAQKNPTAFYLCASSIDGASGSTDTQYFGPGTRLTVL.

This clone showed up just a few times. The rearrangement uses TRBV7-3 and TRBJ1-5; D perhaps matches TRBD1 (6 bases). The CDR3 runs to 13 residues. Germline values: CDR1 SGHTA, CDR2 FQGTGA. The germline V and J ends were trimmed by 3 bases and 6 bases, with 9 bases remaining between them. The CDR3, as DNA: TGTGCCAGCAGCTTGACACAGGGTCAGCCCCAGCATTTT. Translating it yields CASSLTQGQPQHF.

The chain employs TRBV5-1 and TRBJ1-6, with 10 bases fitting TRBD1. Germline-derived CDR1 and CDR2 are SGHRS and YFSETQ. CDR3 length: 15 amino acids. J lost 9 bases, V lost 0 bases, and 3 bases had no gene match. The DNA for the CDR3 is TGCGCCAGCAGCTTGGGGGGGACAGGGGTTTCACCCCTCCACTTT. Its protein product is CASSLGGTGVSPLHF.

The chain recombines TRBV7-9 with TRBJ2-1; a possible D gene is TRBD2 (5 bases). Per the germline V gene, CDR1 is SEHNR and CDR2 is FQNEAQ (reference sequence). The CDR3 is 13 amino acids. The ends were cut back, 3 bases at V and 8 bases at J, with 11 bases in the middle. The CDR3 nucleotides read TGTGCCAGCAGCTTTCGCGGGTACGATGAGCAGTTCTTC. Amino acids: CASSFRGYDEQFF.

The CDR3 bases are TGTGCCAGCAAGGAGGCTACAGGGGCTAATTCACCCCTCCACTTT. This encodes CASKEATGANSPLHF. The V and J genes are TRBV6-5 and TRBJ1-6; TRBD1 matches 7 bases. From germline, CDR1 is MNHEY and CDR2 SVGAGI. This CDR3 comprises 15 residues. Unmatched junction bases numbered 9, after V lost 7 bases and J lost 6 bases.

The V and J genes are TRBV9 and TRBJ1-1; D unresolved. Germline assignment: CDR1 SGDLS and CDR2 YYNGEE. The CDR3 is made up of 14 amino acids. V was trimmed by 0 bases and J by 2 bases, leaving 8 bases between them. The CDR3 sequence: CASSVVADNTEAFF. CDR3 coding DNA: TGTGCCAGCAGCGTAGTAGCCGATAACACTGAAGCTTTCTTT.

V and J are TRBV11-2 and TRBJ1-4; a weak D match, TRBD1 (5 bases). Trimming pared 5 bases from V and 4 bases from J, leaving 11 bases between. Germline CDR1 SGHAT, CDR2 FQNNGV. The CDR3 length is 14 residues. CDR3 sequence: CASSPRGGNEKLFF. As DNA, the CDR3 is TGTGCCAGCAGCCCCCGCGGGGGTAATGAAAAACTGTTTTTT.

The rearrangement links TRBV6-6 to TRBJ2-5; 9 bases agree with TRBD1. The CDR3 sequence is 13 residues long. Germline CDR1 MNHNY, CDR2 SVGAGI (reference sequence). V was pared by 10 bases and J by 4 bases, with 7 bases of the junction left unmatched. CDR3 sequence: CAMGQGGVETQYF. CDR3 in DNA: TGTGCCATGGGACAGGGTGGAGTAGAGACCCAGTACTTC.

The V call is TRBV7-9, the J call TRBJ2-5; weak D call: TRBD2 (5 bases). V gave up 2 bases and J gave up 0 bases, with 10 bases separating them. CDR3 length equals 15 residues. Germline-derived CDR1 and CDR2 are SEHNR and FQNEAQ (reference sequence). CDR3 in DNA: TGTGCCAGCAGCTTACTTGAGGGCCACCAAGAGACCCAGTACTTC. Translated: CASSLLEGHQETQYF.

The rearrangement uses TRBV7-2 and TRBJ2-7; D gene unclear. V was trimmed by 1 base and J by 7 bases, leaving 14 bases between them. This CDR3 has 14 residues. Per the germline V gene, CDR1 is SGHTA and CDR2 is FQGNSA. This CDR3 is CASSLGHSAGEQYF. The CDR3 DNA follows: TGTGCCAGCAGCTTAGGACACTCCGCTGGAGAGCAGTACTTC.

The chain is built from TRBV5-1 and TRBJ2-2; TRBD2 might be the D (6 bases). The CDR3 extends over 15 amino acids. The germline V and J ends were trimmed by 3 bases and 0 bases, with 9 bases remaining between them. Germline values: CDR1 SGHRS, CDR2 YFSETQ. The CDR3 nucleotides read TGCGCCAGCAGCTGGGACTTGGCGAACACCGGGGAGCTGTTTTTT. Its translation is CASSWDLANTGELFF.

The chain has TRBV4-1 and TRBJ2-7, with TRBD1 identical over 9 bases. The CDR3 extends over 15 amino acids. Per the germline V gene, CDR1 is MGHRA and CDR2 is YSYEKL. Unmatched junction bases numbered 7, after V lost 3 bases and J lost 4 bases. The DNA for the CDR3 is TGCGCCAGCAGCCACCTGGAGACAGGGGGATACGAGCAGTACTTC. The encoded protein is CASSHLETGGYEQYF.

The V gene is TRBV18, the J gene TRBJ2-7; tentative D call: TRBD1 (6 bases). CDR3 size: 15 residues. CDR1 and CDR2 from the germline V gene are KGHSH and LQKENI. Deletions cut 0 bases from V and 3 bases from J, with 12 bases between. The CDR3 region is CASSPPQGWHYEQYF. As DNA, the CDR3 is TGTGCCAGCTCACCACCCCAGGGGTGGCACTACGAGCAGTACTTC.

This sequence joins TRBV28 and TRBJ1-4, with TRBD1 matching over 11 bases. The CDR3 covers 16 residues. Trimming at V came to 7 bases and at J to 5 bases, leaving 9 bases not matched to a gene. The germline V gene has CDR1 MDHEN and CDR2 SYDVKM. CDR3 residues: CASNKPDRGRNEKLFF. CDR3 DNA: TGTGCCAGCAATAAACCGGACAGGGGGCGGAATGAAAAACTGTTTTTT.

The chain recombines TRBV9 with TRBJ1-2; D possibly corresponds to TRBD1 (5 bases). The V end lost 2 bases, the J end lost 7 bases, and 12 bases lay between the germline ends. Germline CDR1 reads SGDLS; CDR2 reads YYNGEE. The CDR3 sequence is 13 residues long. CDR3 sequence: CASSVQGRAGYTF. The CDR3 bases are TGTGCCAGCAGCGTTCAGGGAAGAGCTGGCTACACCTTC.

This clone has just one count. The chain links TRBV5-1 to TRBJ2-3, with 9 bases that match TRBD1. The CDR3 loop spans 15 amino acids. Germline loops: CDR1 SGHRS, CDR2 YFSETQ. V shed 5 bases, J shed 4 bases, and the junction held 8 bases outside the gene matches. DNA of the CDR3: TGCGCCAGCAGACCGACGGGACAGGGACCAGATACGCAGTATTTT. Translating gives CASRPTGQGPDTQYF.

CDR3 DNA sequence: TGCGCCAGCAGTGACTCAGGGTTTGAAAAACTGTTTTTT. Translating gives CASSDSGFEKLFF. V is TRBV10-1 and J is TRBJ1-4; the D gene is possibly TRBD1 (5 bases). Germline-derived CDR1 and CDR2 are WNHNN and SYGVQD (reference sequence). This CDR3 is built from 13 residues. V lost 3 bases, J lost 7 bases, and 9 bases lay in between.

The CDR3 DNA reads as TGCGCCAGCAGCCAATACTTCGCCGGAGGCTACGAGCAGTACTTC. It yields the protein CASSQYFAGGYEQYF. The rearrangement uses TRBV4-3 and TRBJ2-7, with D possibly being TRBD2 (5 bases). The ends were cut back, 2 bases at V and 3 bases at J, with 14 bases in the middle. There are 15 residues in the CDR3. Germline V gene data show CDR1 as LGHNA and CDR2 as YSLEER.

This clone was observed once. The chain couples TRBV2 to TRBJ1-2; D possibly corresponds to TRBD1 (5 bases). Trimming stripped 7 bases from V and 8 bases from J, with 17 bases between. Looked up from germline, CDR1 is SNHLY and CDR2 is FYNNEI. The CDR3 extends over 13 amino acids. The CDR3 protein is CASIVREFLGYTF. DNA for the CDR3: TGTGCCAGCATTGTCAGGGAATTCTTGGGCTACACCTTC.

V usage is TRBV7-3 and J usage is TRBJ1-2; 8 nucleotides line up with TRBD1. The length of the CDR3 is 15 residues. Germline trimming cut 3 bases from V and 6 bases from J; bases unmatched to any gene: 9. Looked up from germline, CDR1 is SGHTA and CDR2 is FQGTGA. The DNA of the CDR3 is TGTGCCAGCAGCTTCTCCGGACAGGGAAGGGATGGCTACACCTTC. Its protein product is CASSFSGQGRDGYTF. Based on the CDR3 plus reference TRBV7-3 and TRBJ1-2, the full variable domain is GAGVSQTPSNKVTEKGKYVELRCDPISGHTALYWYRQSLGQGPEFLIYFQGTGAADDSGLPNDRFFAVRPEGSVSTLKIQRTERGDSAVYLCASSFSGQGRDGYTFGSGTRLTVV.

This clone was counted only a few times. The CDR3: CAISGVGNQPQHF. DNA of the CDR3: TGTGCCATCTCAGGGGTAGGCAATCAGCCCCAGCATTTT. V and J are TRBV10-3 and TRBJ1-5; D is perhaps TRBD1 (6 bases). The CDR3 length is 13 residues. V lost 8 bases to trimming and J lost 2 bases, with 10 bases between them. The germline V gene has CDR1 ENHRY and CDR2 SYGVKD.

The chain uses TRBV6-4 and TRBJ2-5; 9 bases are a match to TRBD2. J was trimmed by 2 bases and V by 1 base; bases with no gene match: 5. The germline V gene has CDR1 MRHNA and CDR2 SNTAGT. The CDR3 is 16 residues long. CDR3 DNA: TGTGCCAGCAGTGACTGGTTAGCGGGAGTTCAAGAGACCCAGTACTTC. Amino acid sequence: CASSDWLAGVQETQYF.

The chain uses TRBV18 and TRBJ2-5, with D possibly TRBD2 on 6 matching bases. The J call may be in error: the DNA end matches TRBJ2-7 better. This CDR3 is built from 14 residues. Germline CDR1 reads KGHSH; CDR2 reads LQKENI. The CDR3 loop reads CASSPDGGIYEQYF. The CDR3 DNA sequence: TGTGCCAGCTCACCAGACGGGGGAATCTACGAGCAGTACTTC.

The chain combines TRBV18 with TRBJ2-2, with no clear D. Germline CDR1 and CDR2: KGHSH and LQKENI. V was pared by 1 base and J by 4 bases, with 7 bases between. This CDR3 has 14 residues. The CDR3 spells CASSPRSSTGELFF. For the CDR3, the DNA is TGTGCCAGCTCACCACGTAGCAGCACCGGGGAGCTGTTTTTT.

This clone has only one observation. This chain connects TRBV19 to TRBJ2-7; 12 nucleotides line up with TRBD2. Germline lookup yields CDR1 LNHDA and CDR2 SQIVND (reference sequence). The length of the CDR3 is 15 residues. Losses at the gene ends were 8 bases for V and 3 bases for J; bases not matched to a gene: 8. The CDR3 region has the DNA TGTGCCAGTCGAGAGACTAGCGGGAGTAACTACGAGCAGTACTTC. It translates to CASRETSGSNYEQYF.

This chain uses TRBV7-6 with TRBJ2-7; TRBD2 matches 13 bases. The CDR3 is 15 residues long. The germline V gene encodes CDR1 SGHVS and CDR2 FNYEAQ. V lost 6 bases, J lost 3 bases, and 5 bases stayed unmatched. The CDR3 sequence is CASSRTSGGDYEQYF. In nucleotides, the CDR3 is TGTGCCAGCAGTAGGACTAGCGGGGGAGACTACGAGCAGTACTTC.

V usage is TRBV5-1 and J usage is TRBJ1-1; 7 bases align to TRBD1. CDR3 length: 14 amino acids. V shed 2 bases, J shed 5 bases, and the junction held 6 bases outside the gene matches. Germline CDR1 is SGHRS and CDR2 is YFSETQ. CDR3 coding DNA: TGCGCCAGCAGCTTCCACCCAGGGGGAACTGAAGCTTTCTTT. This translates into CASSFHPGGTEAFF.

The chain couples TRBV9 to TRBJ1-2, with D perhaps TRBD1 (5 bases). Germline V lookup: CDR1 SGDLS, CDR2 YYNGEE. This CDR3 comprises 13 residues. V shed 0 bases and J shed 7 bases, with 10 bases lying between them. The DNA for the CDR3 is TGTGCCAGCAGCGTAGTTGGGGGAGGTGGCTACACCTTC. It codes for CASSVVGGGGYTF.

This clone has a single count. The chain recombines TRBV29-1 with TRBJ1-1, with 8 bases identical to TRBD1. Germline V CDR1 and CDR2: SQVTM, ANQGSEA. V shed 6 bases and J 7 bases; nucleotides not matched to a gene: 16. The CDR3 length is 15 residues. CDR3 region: CSVPRTGTYRSEAFF. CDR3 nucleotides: TGCAGCGTCCCAAGGACAGGGACTTACCGAAGTGAAGCTTTCTTT.

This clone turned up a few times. The chain's CDR3 is CASSAQGVGGTEAFF. The CDR3, as DNA: TGCGCCAGCAGCGCACAGGGGGTAGGTGGCACTGAAGCTTTCTTT. J is TRBJ1-1 and V is TRBV5-1; 8 nucleotides align to TRBD1. Germline assignment: CDR1 SGHRS and CDR2 YFSETQ. V lost 4 bases, J lost 4 bases, and 9 bases stayed unmatched. This CDR3 contains 15 residues.

The DNA of the CDR3 is TGTGCCAGCAGCGGGGGGACAGGGCTCTCCTACGAGCAGTACTTC. Translated: CASSGGTGLSYEQYF. The chain has TRBV2 and TRBJ2-7, with TRBD1 matching over 9 bases. Germline V CDR1 and CDR2: SNHLY, FYNNEI. The V and J ends lost 6 bases and 0 bases, in that order; junction bases with no gene match: 6. CDR3 length: 15 amino acids.